Below, 24 T cell receptor beta chains from the same sample are listed, as sequenced in a study of Ad26.COV2.S vaccination and SARS-CoV-2 variants. Treatment reported: roughly 18 received Ad26.COV2.S at low or high dose, single or two shots; 5 received placebo; per-sample allocation not given. The samples date from day 63 after the first vaccine or placebo injection. The method was immunoSEQ multiplex PCR; TCRdb's version includes in-frame clones alone and lacks a portion of them. The table records approximately 240,000 clones, roughly 90% of them present only once. Sequences were derived from peripheral blood, sampled in a trial of Ad26.COV2.S vaccine versus placebo. These TCRs come from a person aged 18-60 years who received the Ad26.COV2.S COVID-19 vaccine or a placebo.

In DNA, the CDR3 is TGTGCCAGCAGCCGCTCTACACAGGCAACTAATGAAAAACTGTTTTTT. This sequence encodes CASSRSTQATNEKLFF. The chain is built from TRBV7-6 and TRBJ1-4; D is perhaps TRBD1 (5 bases). This CDR3 spans 16 amino acids. Germline CDR1 is SGHVS and CDR2 is FNYEAQ. Trimming left V 5 bases short and J 0 bases short, with 13 bases between.

The rearrangement links TRBV7-8 to TRBJ2-3; 7 positions agree with TRBD1. Germline CDR1 SGHVS, CDR2 FQNEAQ. V gave up 5 bases and J gave up 10 bases; unmatched junction bases: 12. The CDR3 runs 14 residues. In DNA form, the CDR3 reads TGTGCCAGCAGCCCAGGGGGAAGTCTAGACTCGCAGTATTTT. Its protein is CASSPGGSLDSQYF.

Only one count was recorded for this clone. This chain connects TRBV9 to TRBJ2-1; D ambiguous. CDR1 and CDR2 (germline): SGDLS, YYNGEE. This CDR3 comprises 15 residues. V was clipped by 4 bases and J by 4 bases, with 15 bases between them. CDR3 protein: CASSSSVAIYNEQFF. Written as DNA, the CDR3 is TGTGCCAGCAGCTCAAGCGTCGCGATATACAATGAGCAGTTCTTC. The whole variable domain, filled in from reference TRBV9 and TRBJ2-1, reads DSGVTQTPKHLITATGQRVTLRCSPRSGDLSVYWYQQSLDQGLQFLIQYYNGEERAKGNILERFSAQQFPDLHSELNLSSLELGDSALYFCASSSSVAIYNEQFFGPGTRLTVL.

The chain recombines TRBV7-2 with TRBJ1-5; D ambiguous. This CDR3 has 16 amino acids. V lost 2 bases, J lost 4 bases, and 15 bases lay in between. The V gene's germline CDR1 is SGHTA and CDR2 FQGNSA. CDR3 coding DNA: TGTGCCAGCAGCTTAAACGCGGTTTCTGTTAATCAGCCCCAGCATTTT. Translated, it gives CASSLNAVSVNQPQHF.

The genes are TRBV5-1 and TRBJ2-1; 12 bases line up with TRBD2. This CDR3 has 15 residues. After removal of 4 bases from V and 10 bases from J, the junction contained 9 bases not matched to a gene. The germline CDR1 and CDR2 sequences are SGHRS and YFSETQ. CDR3 region: CASSPGLAGSWEQFF. The CDR3 DNA is TGCGCCAGCAGCCCGGGACTAGCGGGCTCCTGGGAGCAGTTCTTC.

The chain has TRBV9 and TRBJ1-2; D is perhaps TRBD1 (5 bases). The CDR3 has 14 residues. Trimming cost V 0 bases and J 4 bases, with 10 bases left between them. Germline V gene lookup returns CDR1 SGDLS and CDR2 YYNGEE. The CDR3 is CASSVGGGTYGYTF. The CDR3, as DNA: TGTGCCAGCAGCGTAGGAGGAGGGACCTATGGCTACACCTTC.

V is TRBV18 and J is TRBJ2-7; D ambiguous. The CDR3 is 14 amino acids. The V and J ends lost 0 bases and 2 bases respectively, with 8 bases between them. The germline V gene has CDR1 KGHSH and CDR2 LQKENI. The DNA for the CDR3 is TGTGCCAGCTCACCACCGGGCGGCCCCTACGAGCAGTACTTC. It encodes CASSPPGGPYEQYF.

This chain links TRBV19 with TRBJ2-2; 11 bases are a match to TRBD2. V dropped 4 bases and J dropped 3; count of bases not matched to a gene: 7. The CDR3 spans 17 residues. CDR1 and CDR2 (germline): LNHDA, SQIVND (reference sequence). The CDR3 bases are TGTGCCAGTAGTACTGAGGGACTAGCGGTACACACCGGGGAGCTGTTTTTT. It encodes CASSTEGLAVHTGELFF.

This sequence joins TRBV4-2 and TRBJ2-5; 13 bases are a match to TRBD2. Unmatched junction bases numbered 4, after V lost 1 base and J lost 5 bases. The CDR3 runs to 16 residues. In germline, CDR1 is LGHNA, CDR2 YNFKEQ. The CDR3, as DNA: TGTGCCAGCAGCCAAGGACTAGCGGGAGGTTTTGAGACCCAGTACTTC. Its translation: CASSQGLAGGFETQYF.

The chain uses TRBV6-5 and TRBJ2-7; 7 bases agree with TRBD1. There are 14 residues in the CDR3. The V segment lost 4 bases and the J segment 2 bases; nucleotides outside the gene matches: 5. Germline V gene data show CDR1 as MNHEY and CDR2 as SVGAGI. Here the CDR3 DNA reads TGTGCCAGCAGTTGGCGACAGGGTCCCTACGAGCAGTACTTC. Amino acid sequence: CASSWRQGPYEQYF.

The chain joins TRBV5-1 to TRBJ2-1; 8 nucleotides match TRBD1. This CDR3 has 14 amino acids. The V and J ends lost 5 bases and 5 bases, in that order; junction bases with no gene match: 6. Germline V lookup: CDR1 SGHRS, CDR2 YFSETQ. CDR3 in amino acids: CASRFRGPDNEQFF. CDR3 nucleotides: TGCGCCAGCAGATTCAGGGGGCCTGACAATGAGCAGTTCTTC.

A note on this clone: The same CDR3 can be traced to other DNA sequences in this sample. The chain carries TRBV18 and TRBJ2-7; D is ambiguous. The CDR3 spans 12 residues. Germline V gives CDR1 KGHSH, CDR2 LQKENI. The germline V and J ends were trimmed by 6 bases and 0 bases, with 6 bases remaining between them. In DNA form, the CDR3 reads TGTGCCAGCTCTCCAAGCTCCTACGAGCAGTACTTC. The encoded protein is CASSPSSYEQYF.

The sample holds one count of this clone. The chain joins TRBV2 to TRBJ2-2; TRBD1 is a possible D gene (6 bases). This CDR3 comprises 13 residues. Between the trimmed V and J ends, which lost 7 bases and 6 bases, there was a span of 12 bases. Germline V gene lookup returns CDR1 SNHLY and CDR2 FYNNEI. CDR3 amino acids: CASMLGAAGELFF. In nucleotides, the CDR3 is TGTGCCAGCATGCTGGGGGCGGCCGGGGAGCTGTTTTTT.

The V and J genes are TRBV19 and TRBJ2-7, with 7 bases that match TRBD1. The CDR3 spans 17 residues. Germline values: CDR1 LNHDA, CDR2 SQIVND (reference sequence). J gave up 0 bases and V 3 bases, and 11 bases lay outside the gene matches. The chain's CDR3 is CASSIFTSTGISYEQYF. DNA for the CDR3: TGTGCCAGTAGTATTTTCACCTCGACAGGGATCTCCTACGAGCAGTACTTC. The complete variable domain, with remaining parts taken from reference TRBV19 and TRBJ2-7, reads DGGITQSPKYLFRKEGQNVTLSCEQNLNHDAMYWYRQDPGQGLRLIYYSQIVNDFQKGDIAEGYSVSREKKESFPLTVTSAQKNPTAFYLCASSIFTSTGISYEQYFGPGTRLTVT.

The V call is TRBV19, the J call TRBJ1-1; D not certain. Germline V gene data show CDR1 as LNHDA and CDR2 as SQIVND (reference sequence). V was shortened by 3 bases and J by 1 base, with 6 bases between the two germline ends. CDR3 length: 13 residues. The CDR3 spells CASSMVPNTEAFF. The CDR3 DNA sequence: TGTGCCAGTAGTATGGTCCCGAACACTGAAGCTTTCTTT.

This chain joins TRBV7-2 and TRBJ2-1; a weak D match, TRBD2 (6 bases). Germline CDR1 and CDR2: SGHTA and FQGNSA. The CDR3 totals 14 residues. V shed 4 bases and J shed 15 bases, with 22 bases lying between them. Written as DNA, the CDR3 is TGTGCCAGCAGCTCACAGAGTAGCTCGGCCGGGGGGTTCTTC. This codes for CASSSQSSSAGGFF.

V and J are TRBV5-1 and TRBJ2-7, with 11 bases fitting TRBD1. Germline values: CDR1 SGHRS, CDR2 YFSETQ. V lost 1 base to trimming and J lost 6 bases; unmatched junction nucleotides: 3. This CDR3 has 14 residues. The CDR3 protein is CASSLRDRGSEQYF. The CDR3 DNA sequence: TGCGCCAGCAGCTTGAGGGACAGGGGGAGCGAGCAGTACTTC. The complete variable domain, with remaining parts taken from reference TRBV5-1 and TRBJ2-7, reads KAGVTQTPRYLIKTRGQQVTLSCSPISGHRSVSWYQQTPGQGLQFLFEYFSETQRNKGNFPGRFSGRQFSNSRSEMNVSTLELGDSALYLCASSLRDRGSEQYFGPGTRLTVT.

The chain has TRBV18 and TRBJ2-7; the match to TRBD1 covers 7 bases. The germline CDR1 and CDR2 sequences are KGHSH and LQKENI. With V trimmed by 2 bases and J by 0 bases, 16 bases remained unmatched. The CDR3 spans 19 residues. CDR3 loop: CASSPFTFFRGQDSYEQYF. The DNA for the CDR3 is TGTGCCAGCTCACCATTTACATTTTTTAGGGGGCAAGACTCCTACGAGCAGTACTTC.

In nucleotides, the CDR3 is TGCGCCAGCAGCCAAGGACAAGGGATCGAGCAGTACTTC. This encodes CASSQGQGIEQYF. The chain combines TRBV4-3 with TRBJ2-7; no clear D. Per germline, CDR1 LGHNA and CDR2 YSLEER. The CDR3 is 13 amino acids. V was pared by 1 base and J by 6 bases, with 10 bases between.

The chain links TRBV7-2 to TRBJ2-5; 7 nucleotides agree with TRBD1. This CDR3 has 14 residues. The trim removed 5 bases at V and 4 bases at J, leaving 7 bases unmatched. From germline, CDR1 is SGHTA and CDR2 FQGNSA. The CDR3 sequence is CASSADRGRETQYF. The CDR3 coding sequence is TGTGCCAGCAGCGCGGATAGGGGGCGAGAGACCCAGTACTTC.

This chain uses TRBV5-5 with TRBJ2-5, with TRBD1 matching over 8 bases. From germline, CDR1 is SGHKS and CDR2 YYEKEE (reference sequence). The CDR3 sequence is 14 residues long. With 5 bases clipped from V and 5 bases from J, the junction kept 8 bases outside the gene matches. This chain's CDR3 is CASSPGTGWETQYF. The CDR3 DNA is TGTGCCAGCAGTCCCGGGACAGGATGGGAGACCCAGTACTTC.

This sequence joins TRBV29-1 and TRBJ2-1; 11 bases map to TRBD1. V shed 7 bases, J shed 4 bases, and the junction held 12 bases outside the gene matches. Germline CDR1 is SQVTM and CDR2 is ANQGSEA. The CDR3 is 16 amino acids. The DNA for the CDR3 is TGCAGCGGTGGGGACCTCGGACAGGGGGCTTACAATGAGCAGTTCTTC. This translates into CSGGDLGQGAYNEQFF.

The chain uses TRBV7-2 and TRBJ1-1, with D maybe TRBD1 (5 bases). Germline CDR1 is SGHTA and CDR2 is FQGNSA. The V end was cut by 4 bases, the J end by 1 base, with 13 bases between. The CDR3 has 15 residues. This chain's CDR3 is CASSYTGRGNTEAFF. The CDR3 DNA is TGTGCCAGCAGCTACACAGGTCGAGGGAACACTGAAGCTTTCTTT.

The rearrangement links TRBV4-2 to TRBJ1-2, with 7 bases aligning to TRBD1. The ends lost 1 base at V and 2 bases at J; junction bases unmatched: 1. The CDR3 sequence is 14 residues long. Germline V gene lookup returns CDR1 LGHNA and CDR2 YNFKEQ. The CDR3 DNA reads TGTGCCAGCAGCCAAGGGGACAGAAACTATGGCTACACCTTC. Its protein is CASSQGDRNYGYTF.